The rows below give T cell receptor beta chains drawn from one sample of a study of blood T cell repertoires in COVID-19. Profiling relied on immunoSEQ multiplex PCR, and the TCRdb table lists in-frame clones only, not all of them. Here the sample spans 200,000 to 250,000 clones, roughly 85% being singletons. The sample taken for sequencing was PBMCs or T cells enriched from blood (not recorded which). These receptors all come from a young man who had recovered from COVID-19. Both conserved end residues are part of each CDR3. Fields, in order: clone size, J gene, V gene, D gene, CDR3 protein, CDR3 DNA. A D gene is named only where the DNA matches it firmly. Some rows have no size entry. The others give once, few or many, or a class for an expanded clone.

>once|TRBJ2-7|TRBV28|TRBD2
CASSPPGTSMYEQYF
TGTGCCAGCAGTCCTCCCGGGACTAGTATGTACGAGCAGTACTTC
>-|TRBJ2-2|TRBV5-1|TRBD1
CASSPLTGGRTGELFF
TGCGCCAGCAGCCCCTTGACAGGGGGTCGCACCGGGGAGCTGTTTTTT
>-|TRBJ2-1|TRBV14|-
CASSRGFVGQFF
TGTGCCAGCAGCCGAGGGTTTGTAGGGCAGTTCTTC
>-|TRBJ1-2|TRBV7-9|TRBD1
CASSSRDRDGYTF
TGTGCCAGCAGCTCGCGGGACAGGGACGGCTACACCTTC
>-|TRBJ1-6|TRBV30|-
CAWSVGGASGSPLHF
TGTGCCTGGAGCGTTGGCGGAGCCTCGGGTTCACCCCTCCACTTT
>few|TRBJ1-5|TRBV28|-
CASGVEGNQPQHF
TGTGCCAGCGGCGTCGAGGGCAATCAGCCCCAGCATTTT
>-|TRBJ2-3|TRBV12-5|-
CASGHTSSSTDTQYF
TGTGCTAGTGGTCATACTAGCAGTAGTACAGATACGCAGTATTTT
>-|TRBJ1-1|TRBV28|-
CASSLNQGRNTEAFF
TGTGCCAGCAGTTTAAATCAGGGGAGAAACACTGAAGCTTTCTTT
>-|TRBJ2-5|TRBV4-3|TRBD1
CASSQERQGIGTQYF
TGCGCCAGCAGCCAAGAAAGACAGGGGATAGGGACCCAGTACTTC
>-|TRBJ2-7|TRBV3-1/TRBV3-2|TRBD1
CASATRQGKYEQYF
TGTGCCAGCGCTACTCGACAGGGGAAATACGAGCAGTACTTC
>-|TRBJ2-2|TRBV2|TRBD2
CASRGGLSVDTGELFF
TGTGCCAGCAGGGGGGGACTATCTGTCGACACCGGGGAGCTGTTTTTT
>-|TRBJ2-1|TRBV3-1/TRBV3-2|TRBD2
CASSQLGTSGGLEQFF
TGTGCCAGCAGCCAACTCGGGACTAGCGGCGGCCTAGAGCAGTTCTTC
>-|TRBJ2-2|TRBV10-3|TRBD1
CAISAPGEGAPNGELFF
TGTGCCATCAGTGCTCCTGGAGAGGGGGCGCCTAACGGGGAGCTGTTTTTT
>-|TRBJ2-7|TRBV10-3|-
CAISASSYEQYF
TGTGCCATCAGTGCCTCCTCCTACGAGCAGTACTTC
>many|TRBJ2-3|TRBV6-5|-
CASSYSGHPSTDTQYF
TGTGCCAGCAGTTACTCGGGACACCCTAGCACAGATACGCAGTATTTT
>once|TRBJ2-7|TRBV30|TRBD1
CAWRDDRVAYEQYF
TGTGCCTGGAGAGATGACAGGGTCGCCTACGAGCAGTACTTC
>-|TRBJ1-1|TRBV3-1/TRBV3-2|-
CASSPGAGGAFF
TGTGCCAGCTCCCCAGGGGCCGGAGGAGCTTTCTTT
>once|TRBJ2-7|TRBV28|-
CASSESTGNYEQYF
TGTGCCAGCAGTGAATCCACAGGGAACTACGAGCAGTACTTC
>-|TRBJ2-7|TRBV27|-
CASSREPPRAPTSYEQYF
TGTGCCAGCAGTAGGGAGCCCCCCCGGGCGCCGACCTCCTACGAGCAGTACTTC
>-|TRBJ2-4|TRBV18|TRBD2
CASSPFLAGEDIQYF
TGTGCCAGCTCACCATTTCTAGCGGGAGAAGACATTCAGTACTTC
>-|TRBJ2-1|TRBV3-1/TRBV3-2|TRBD2
CASSPQTSVPPYNEQFF
TGTGCCAGCAGCCCCCAGACTAGCGTTCCGCCCTACAATGAGCAGTTCTTC
>-|TRBJ2-2|TRBV28|TRBD2
CASSPSGTNTGELFF
TGTGCCAGCAGCCCTAGCGGAACAAACACCGGGGAGCTGTTTTTT
>-|TRBJ1-2|TRBV2|-
CASSGGVSRGGYTF
TGTGCCAGCAGTGGTGGAGTTTCAAGAGGTGGCTACACCTTC
>-|TRBJ2-2|TRBV19|-
CASGPRAGELFF
TGTGCCAGTGGGCCGCGGGCCGGGGAGCTGTTTTTT
>-|TRBJ2-1|TRBV18|TRBD1
CASSPLDTGGNEQFF
TGTGCCAGCTCACCTTTAGACACAGGGGGTAATGAGCAGTTCTTC
>-|TRBJ2-2|TRBV7-7|TRBD2
CASSPGTSATGELFF
TGTGCCAGCAGCCCCGGGACTAGCGCCACCGGGGAGCTGTTTTTT
>-|TRBJ1-4|TRBV5-4|-
CASSQRDLATNEKLFF
TGTGCCAGCAGCCAGAGGGACTTAGCAACTAATGAAAAACTGTTTTTT
>once|TRBJ1-3|TRBV7-8|-
CASRPSGTAGNTIYF
TGTGCCAGCAGACCGAGCGGGACGGCCGGAAACACCATATATTTT
>-|TRBJ1-4|TRBV6-5|-
CASSASRGYEKLFF
TGTGCCAGCAGCGCCTCCAGGGGATATGAAAAACTGTTTTTT
>once|TRBJ2-5|TRBV7-9|TRBD2
CASQFGTPGLAGGQETQYF
TGTGCCAGCCAGTTTGGGACCCCGGGACTAGCGGGAGGCCAAGAGACCCAGTACTTC
>-|TRBJ1-2|TRBV29-1|-
CSVEDPGAREGYTF
TGCAGCGTTGAAGATCCAGGGGCGCGGGAGGGCTACACCTTC
>-|TRBJ2-3|TRBV20-1|TRBD2
CSASSTGTSVTDTQYF
TGCAGTGCTAGTTCCACCGGGACTAGCGTTACAGATACGCAGTATTTT
>-|TRBJ2-7|TRBV27|-
CASSQGQGGEQYF
TGTGCCAGCAGCCAAGGTCAGGGGGGAGAGCAGTACTTC
>-|TRBJ2-7|TRBV27|-
CASSTGQGQAGGTYEQYF
TGTGCCAGCAGCACCGGACAGGGACAAGCGGGGGGCACCTACGAGCAGTACTTC
>once|TRBJ2-1|TRBV4-2|-
CASSPDSWSSYNEQFF
TGTGCCAGCAGCCCAGACAGCTGGAGCTCCTACAATGAGCAGTTCTTC
>once|TRBJ2-7|TRBV18|TRBD2
CASSNIAGGPNYEQYF
TGTGCCAGCTCAAATATAGCGGGAGGGCCGAATTACGAGCAGTACTTC
>few|TRBJ2-3|TRBV18|-
CASSPDYLSTDTQYF
TGTGCCAGCTCACCAGACTACCTGAGCACAGATACGCAGTATTTT
>-|TRBJ1-3|TRBV3-1/TRBV3-2|TRBD1
CASSQETGTARPLGNTIYF
TGTGCCAGCAGCCAAGAGACGGGGACAGCCCGTCCCCTAGGAAACACCATATATTTT
>-|TRBJ1-2|TRBV5-1|TRBD1
CASNPGGNYGYTF
TGCGCCAGCAACCCAGGGGGTAACTATGGCTACACCTTC
>-|TRBJ1-2|TRBV5-4|-
CASSPAGKDYGYTF
TGTGCCAGCAGCCCCGCAGGGAAGGACTATGGCTACACCTTC
>once|TRBJ2-3|TRBV6-4|-
CASSAGTSTDTQYF
TGTGCCAGCAGTGCCGGGACTAGCACAGATACGCAGTATTTT
>-|TRBJ2-5|TRBV5-1|TRBD1
CASSPNRGGPEETQYF
TGCGCCAGCAGCCCAAACAGGGGTGGGCCAGAAGAGACCCAGTACTTC
>few|TRBJ2-7|TRBV6-2/TRBV6-3|-
CASSRVGQAGGYEQYF
TGTGCCAGCAGTCGAGTCGGACAGGCCGGGGGCTACGAGCAGTACTTC
>-|TRBJ2-3|TRBV4-2|-
CASSQEVQGSDLPTDTQYF
TGTGCCAGCAGCCAAGAGGTACAGGGATCTGACTTACCCACAGATACGCAGTATTTT
>-|TRBJ1-5|TRBV2|TRBD1
CASRKAQGNQPQHF
TGTGCCAGCAGGAAGGCACAGGGGAATCAGCCCCAGCATTTT
>-|TRBJ1-2|TRBV5-1|TRBD1
CASSSAGTGVYGYTF
TGCGCCAGCAGCTCGGCCGGGACAGGGGTTTATGGCTACACCTTC
>few|TRBJ1-4|TRBV30|-
CAWSNWDKRLSNEKLFF
TGTGCCTGGAGTAACTGGGACAAGAGGTTATCTAATGAAAAACTGTTTTTT
>-|TRBJ1-4|TRBV9|-
CASSASLFGGEKLFF
TGTGCCAGCAGCGCTTCTCTTTTCGGCGGGGAAAAACTGTTTTTT
>-|TRBJ2-2|TRBV7-2|-
CASSLKITNTGELFF
TGTGCCAGCAGCTTAAAAATAACGAACACCGGGGAGCTGTTTTTT
>-|TRBJ1-4|TRBV2|-
CASSPGSGTQNEKLFF
TGTGCCAGCAGTCCCGGATCCGGGACACAAAATGAAAAACTGTTTTTT
>-|TRBJ2-1|TRBV3-1/TRBV3-2|-
CASSQGRYSSYNEQFF
TGTGCCAGCAGCCAAGGTCGATACAGCTCCTACAATGAGCAGTTCTTC
>-|TRBJ1-6|TRBV4-2|TRBD1
CASSQEGQNSPLHF
TGTGCCAGCAGCCAAGAGGGACAGAATTCACCCCTCCACTTT